A single sample is the source of the 9 T cell receptor beta chains below, sequenced in a study of T cells after yellow fever vaccination. Using its own MiXCR run on the 5' RACE reads, TCRdb lists one record per CDR3 protein. The data show 250,000 to 400,000 distinct CDR3 sequences, approximately 4.3% seen once. The sequencing used PBMCs, collected 15 days after the yellow fever booster vaccination. All receptors come from a man aged 18 to 29 who received the YFV17D yellow fever vaccine.

This clonotype turned up a few times. This rearrangement joins TRBV30 to TRBJ1-1, with D unclear. This CDR3 region has 12 residues. Germline V gives CDR1 GTSNPN, CDR2 SVGIG (reference sequence). The V end was cut by 3 bases, the J end by 6 bases, with 11 bases between. CDR3 nucleotide sequence: TGTGCCTGGAGACACACAAGTCCTGAAGCTTTCTTT. Protein product: CAWRHTSPEAFF.

The V and J genes are TRBV7-8 and TRBJ2-5; D may match TRBD1 or TRBD2 (6 bases each). The CDR3 consists of 17 residues. V lost 1 base and J 0 bases, leaving 15 bases between the germline ends. In germline, CDR1 is SGHVS, CDR2 FQNEAQ. The CDR3 is CASSLGRGVLDQETQYF. In DNA, the CDR3 is TGTGCCAGCAGCTTAGGGAGGGGGGTTCTGGACCAAGAGACCCAGTACTTC.

This clonotype was found a few times. The CDR3 loop is CAWSGVSGANVLTF. The DNA of the CDR3 is TGTGCCTGGAGTGGGGTCTCTGGGGCCAACGTCCTGACTTTC. The chain carries TRBV30 and TRBJ2-6; no clear D. CDR3 length equals 14 residues. V lost 1 base to trimming and J lost 0 bases, with 4 bases between them. CDR1 is GTSNPN and CDR2 is SVGIG in the germline V gene (reference sequence).

This clonotype showed up just a few times. The genes are TRBV27 and TRBJ1-2; maybe TRBD1 (5 bases). Deletions cut 0 bases from V and 8 bases from J, with 19 bases between. This CDR3 region has 16 residues. Germline CDR1 and CDR2: MNHEY and SMNVEV (reference sequence). CDR3 DNA sequence: TGTGCCAGCAGTTTATCGTTCAGGGCGCTCAGGGACGGCTACACCTTC. It encodes CASSLSFRALRDGYTF.

This rearrangement joins TRBV7-6 to TRBJ1-2; 7 nucleotides match TRBD1. The CDR3 spans 15 residues. Germline CDR1 SGHVS, CDR2 FNYEAQ. V shed 5 bases and J 2 bases; nucleotides not matched to a gene: 8. The CDR3 DNA reads TGTGCCAGCAGCCCTCGGGACAGCCAAAACTATGGCTACACCTTC. Protein product: CASSPRDSQNYGYTF.

The CDR3 here is CASSFGSGLNTEAFF. In nucleotides, the CDR3 is TGTGCCAGCAGTTTTGGGTCGGGGTTGAACACTGAAGCTTTCTTT. The V call is TRBV6-5, the J call TRBJ1-1; D remains ambiguous. V was shortened by 4 bases and J by 0 bases, with 12 bases between the two germline ends. The CDR3 has 15 residues. Germline CDR1 MNHEY, CDR2 SVGAGI.

This clonotype was detected a few times. This sequence joins TRBV11-1 and TRBJ2-2; 7 bases line up with TRBD2. The V segment lost 1 base and the J segment 6 bases; nucleotides outside the gene matches: 8. This CDR3 is built from 16 residues. Looked up from germline, CDR1 is SGHAT and CDR2 is FQDESV (reference sequence). The chain's CDR3 is CASSLEAGVIAGELFF. As DNA, the CDR3 is TGTGCCAGCAGCTTAGAGGCGGGGGTGATAGCCGGGGAGCTGTTTTTT.

The sample holds many counts of this clonotype. The chain has TRBV5-1 and TRBJ2-5, with 7 positions matching TRBD2. Germline V CDR1 and CDR2: SGHRS, YFSETQ. The CDR3 covers 15 residues. The V and J ends lost 3 bases and 4 bases, in that order; junction bases with no gene match: 9. CDR3 residues: CASSWGSGEGETQYF. The CDR3 DNA reads TGCGCCAGCAGCTGGGGAAGCGGGGAAGGAGAGACCCAGTACTTC.

This clonotype was observed at least ten times. The rearrangement uses TRBV7-9 and TRBJ1-2, with 10 positions matching TRBD1. V lost 5 bases to trimming and J lost 4 bases; unmatched junction nucleotides: 4. The V gene's germline CDR1 is SEHNR and CDR2 FQNEAQ (reference sequence). The CDR3 runs to 14 residues. CDR3 sequence reads: CASSPGQGVYGYTF. The CDR3 coding sequence is TGTGCCAGCAGCCCTGGACAGGGGGTCTATGGCTACACCTTC.